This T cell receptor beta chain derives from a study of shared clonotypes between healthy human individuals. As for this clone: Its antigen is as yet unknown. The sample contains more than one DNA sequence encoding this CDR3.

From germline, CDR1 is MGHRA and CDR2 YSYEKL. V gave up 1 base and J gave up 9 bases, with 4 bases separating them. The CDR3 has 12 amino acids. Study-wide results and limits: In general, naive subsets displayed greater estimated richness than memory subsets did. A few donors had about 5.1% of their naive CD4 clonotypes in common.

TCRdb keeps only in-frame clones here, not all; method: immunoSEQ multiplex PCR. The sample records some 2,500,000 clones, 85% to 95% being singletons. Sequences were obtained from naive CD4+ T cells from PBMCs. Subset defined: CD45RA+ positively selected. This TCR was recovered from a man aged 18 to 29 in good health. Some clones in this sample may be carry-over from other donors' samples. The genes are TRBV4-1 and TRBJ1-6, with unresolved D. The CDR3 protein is CASSQVSSPLHF. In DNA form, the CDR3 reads TGCGCCAGCAGCCAAGTGAGTTCACCCCTCCACTTT.